Sequencing of this T cell receptor beta chain was carried out in a study of T cells after yellow fever vaccination (dated 2019 in TCRdb). Turning to the overall study: The SMART-Seq v4 Ultra Low Input RNA kit was used to prepare libraries from fractions with low cell numbers. To follow T-cell clones before and after both primary and booster YFV17D yellow fever vaccination, bulk TCR alpha and beta repertoires underwent longitudinal sequencing. Two healthy male donors made up the cohort, one aged 18 to 29 years and the other aged 30 to 39 years. Blood samples were taken at several timepoints before and after primary and secondary immunization, and bulk PBMC replicates and cell subsets were isolated. Broad study findings and their caveats: Compared with the primary T-cell response, the secondary T-cell response was weaker but faster, peaking on day 5 rather than day 15. Computational filtering was required because FACS-sorted repertoires could contain abundant contaminating clonotypes from the bulk population. A small share of clonotypes was detected in both CD4 and CD8 compartments, with the overlap likely arising from convergent recombination. Most clones expanded after primary vaccination (roughly 96% of CD4 and roughly 90% of CD8) were re-detected after the booster, suggesting that broad memory maintenance occurred. Because the study included only a couple of donors, the extent to which the findings can be generalized is limited.

This clonotype was found a few times. Its antigen remains unidentified. No much larger clone exists at a distance of one base, and base qualities are not known. Relative to germline, V is missing 1 base and J is missing 6 bases, with 3 bases of the junction outside any gene match. CDR1 and CDR2 are read off the germline V gene as SGDLS and YYNGEE. From cysteine to phenylalanine, the CDR3 is 15 amino acids long. Only the CDR3 DNA stays, 45 bases, in frame from base 1. Taken with the paper, the label for treatment or condition translates to: live attenuated yellow fever vaccine strain. PBMCs were isolated from peripheral blood using a standard Ficoll-Paque protocol. CD4 and CD8 T-cell fractions were isolated with Dynabeads CD4 and CD8 positive selection kits. TriZol was used to extract RNA from bulk PBMCs, from CD4 and CD8 fractions, and from dextramer-positive and dextramer-negative fractions. The reads were generated on an Illumina NovaSeq 6000. TCR cDNA was synthesized by 5'RACE template switching, which introduced a universal primer site and unique molecular identifiers. Priming of cDNA synthesis was performed from both the TCR alpha and TCR beta constant segments. Library amplification involved two PCR steps, and the second step added sample barcodes and sequencing adapters. Sequencing of the libraries was done on either Illumina HiSeq 2500 (2x100 bp) or NovaSeq (2x150 bp). From the authors' description of their analysis: MIGEC was used to demultiplex reads and collapse the reads into UMI consensus sequences, and MiXCR was used for V(D)J alignment. Vaccine-responding clonotypes were defined with edgeR using replicate PBMC samples, requiring FDR below 0.01 and a log2 fold change above 5 up to day 15. Each bulk clonotype received a CD4 or CD8 identity based on whether the sequenced CD4 or CD8 repertoire contained that clonotype at higher abundance. Using fastp at Q25 and MiXCR, TCRdb reprocessed the public reads and kept productive beta chains. Each CDR3 protein appears once, grouped with its most common genes and DNA. The V and J calls and clone size are TCRdb's, not the authors'. The sample data list a few hundred thousand distinct CDR3 sequences, and around 8.6% of these were observed just once. About 3% of the sample goes to the ten largest clones.

The receptor was derived from a man aged 18 to 35 who received the YFV17D yellow fever vaccine. The V and J genes are TRBV9 and TRBJ1-5; 11 of the junction bases match TRBD1. The sequencing used CD4+ T cells sorted from PBMCs, collected 5 days after the yellow fever booster vaccination. The CDR3 reads CASSVSGTGGQPQHF. The bases are TGTGCCAGCAGCGTATCTGGGACAGGGGGTCAGCCCCAGCATTTT.